This T cell receptor (beta chain) came from a study of T cells after yellow fever vaccination. It was through 5'RACE template switching that TCR cDNA was made, with a universal primer site and UMIs added. One entry per CDR3 protein, called by TCRdb with MiXCR from the 5' RACE reads. The data hold hundreds of thousands of distinct CDR3 sequences, with about 17% observed a single time. The V segment lost 5 bases and the J segment 5 bases; nucleotides outside the gene matches: 4. This CDR3 is 14 amino acids long. The V gene's germline CDR1 is SGHTA and CDR2 FQGNSA. This clonotype was seen only a few times.

The sample was PBMCs, taken before the yellow fever booster vaccination. This chain joins TRBV7-2 and TRBJ2-5; 11 bases are shared with TRBD2. The source of this sequence is a man younger than 35 who received the YFV17D yellow fever vaccine. CDR3 region: CASSGRTSGETQYF. CDR3 DNA: TGTGCCAGCAGCGGTAGGACTAGCGGGGAGACCCAGTACTTC.